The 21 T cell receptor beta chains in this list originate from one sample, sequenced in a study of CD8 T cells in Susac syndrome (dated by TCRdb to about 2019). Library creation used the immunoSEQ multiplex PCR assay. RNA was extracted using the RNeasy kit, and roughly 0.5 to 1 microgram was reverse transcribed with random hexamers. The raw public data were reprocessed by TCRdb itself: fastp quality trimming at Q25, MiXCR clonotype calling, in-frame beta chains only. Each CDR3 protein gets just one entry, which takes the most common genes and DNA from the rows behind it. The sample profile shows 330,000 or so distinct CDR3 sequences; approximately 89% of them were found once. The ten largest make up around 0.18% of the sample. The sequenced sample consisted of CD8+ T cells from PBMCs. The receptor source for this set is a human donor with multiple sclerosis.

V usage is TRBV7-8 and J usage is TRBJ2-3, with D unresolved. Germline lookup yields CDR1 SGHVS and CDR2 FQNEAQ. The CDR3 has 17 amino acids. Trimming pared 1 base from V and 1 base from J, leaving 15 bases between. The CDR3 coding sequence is TGTGCCAGCAGCTTAGAGGTCGGGTCTGCTGGCACAGATACGCAGTATTTT. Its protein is CASSLEVGSAGTDTQYF.

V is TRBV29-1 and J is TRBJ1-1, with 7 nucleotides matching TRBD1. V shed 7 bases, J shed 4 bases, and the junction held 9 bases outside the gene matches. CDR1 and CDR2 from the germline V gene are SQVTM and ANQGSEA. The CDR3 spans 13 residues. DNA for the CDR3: TGCAGCGCCAGGACAGGAGAGCTCACTGAAGCTTTCTTT. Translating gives CSARTGELTEAFF.

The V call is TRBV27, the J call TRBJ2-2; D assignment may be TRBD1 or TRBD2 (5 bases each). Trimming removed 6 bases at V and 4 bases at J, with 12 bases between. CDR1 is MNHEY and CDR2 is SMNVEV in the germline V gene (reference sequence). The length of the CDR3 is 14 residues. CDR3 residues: CASRRGRGTGELFF. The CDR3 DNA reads TGTGCCAGCAGGAGGGGTCGCGGCACCGGGGAGCTGTTTTTT.

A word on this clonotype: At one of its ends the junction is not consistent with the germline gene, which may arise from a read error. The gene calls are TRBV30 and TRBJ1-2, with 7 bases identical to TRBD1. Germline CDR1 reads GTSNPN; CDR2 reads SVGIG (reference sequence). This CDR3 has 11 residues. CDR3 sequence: CSCEGAGGYTF. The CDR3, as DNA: TGTTCCTGTGAGGGGGCGGGTGGCTACACCTTC.

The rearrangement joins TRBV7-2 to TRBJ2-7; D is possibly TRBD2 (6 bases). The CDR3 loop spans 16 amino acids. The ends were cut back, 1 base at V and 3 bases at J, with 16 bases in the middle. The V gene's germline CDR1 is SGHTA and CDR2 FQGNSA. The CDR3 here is CASSLVGASEDYEQYF. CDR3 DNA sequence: TGTGCCAGCAGCTTAGTAGGGGCTAGCGAGGACTACGAGCAGTACTTC.

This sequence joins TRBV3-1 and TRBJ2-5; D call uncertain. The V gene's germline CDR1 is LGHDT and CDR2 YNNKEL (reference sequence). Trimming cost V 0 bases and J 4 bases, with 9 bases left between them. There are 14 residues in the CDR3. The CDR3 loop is CASSQEVGTETQYF. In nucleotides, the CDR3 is TGTGCCAGCAGCCAAGAAGTGGGTACAGAGACCCAGTACTTC.

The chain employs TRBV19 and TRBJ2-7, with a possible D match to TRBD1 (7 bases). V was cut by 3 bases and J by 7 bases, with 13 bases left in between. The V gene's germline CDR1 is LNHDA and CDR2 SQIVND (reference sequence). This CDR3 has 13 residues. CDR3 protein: CASSITGAGEQYF. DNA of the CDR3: TGTGCCAGTAGTATCACAGGGGCGGGGGAGCAGTACTTC.

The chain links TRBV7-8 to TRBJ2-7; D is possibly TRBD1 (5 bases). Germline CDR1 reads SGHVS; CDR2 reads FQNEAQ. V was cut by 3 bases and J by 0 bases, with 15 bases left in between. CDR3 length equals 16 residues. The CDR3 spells CASSFGPTGYSYEQYF. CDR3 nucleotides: TGTGCCAGCAGCTTTGGGCCAACAGGATACTCCTACGAGCAGTACTTC. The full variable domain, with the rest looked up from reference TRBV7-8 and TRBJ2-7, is GAGVSQSPRYKVAKRGQDVALRCDPISGHVSLFWYQQALGQGPEFLTYFQNEAQLDKSGLPSDRFFAERPEGSVSTLKIQRTQQEDSAVYLCASSFGPTGYSYEQYFGPGTRLTVT.

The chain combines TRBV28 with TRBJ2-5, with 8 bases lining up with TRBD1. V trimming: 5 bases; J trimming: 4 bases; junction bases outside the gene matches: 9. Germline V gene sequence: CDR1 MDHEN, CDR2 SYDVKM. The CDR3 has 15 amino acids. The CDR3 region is CASSLQETGGETQYF. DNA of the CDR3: TGTGCCAGCAGTCTGCAAGAAACAGGGGGAGAGACCCAGTACTTC.

The CDR3 loop reads CASSTHVGAKTEAFF. CDR3 DNA: TGTGCCAGCAGCACACATGTTGGGGCGAAGACTGAAGCTTTCTTT. The chain combines TRBV7-2 with TRBJ1-1, with a possible D match to TRBD1 (5 bases). The V gene lost 5 bases and the J gene lost 5 bases, with 18 bases spanning the gap. The CDR3 contains 15 residues. Looked up from germline, CDR1 is SGHTA and CDR2 is FQGNSA.

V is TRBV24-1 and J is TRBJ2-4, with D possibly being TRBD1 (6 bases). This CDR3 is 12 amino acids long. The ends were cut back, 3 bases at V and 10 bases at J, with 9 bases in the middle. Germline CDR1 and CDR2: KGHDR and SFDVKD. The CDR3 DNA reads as TGTGCCACCAGTGATACAGGGTATATTCAGTACTTC. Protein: CATSDTGYIQYF.

CDR3 sequence reads: CATSDLPMGEQYF. CDR3 DNA sequence: TGTGCCACCAGTGATTTACCCATGGGAGAGCAGTACTTC. V usage is TRBV24-1 and J usage is TRBJ2-7; D not resolved. The V gene's germline CDR1 is KGHDR and CDR2 SFDVKD. The germline V and J ends were trimmed by 1 base and 7 bases, with 10 bases remaining between them. The CDR3 is 13 amino acids.

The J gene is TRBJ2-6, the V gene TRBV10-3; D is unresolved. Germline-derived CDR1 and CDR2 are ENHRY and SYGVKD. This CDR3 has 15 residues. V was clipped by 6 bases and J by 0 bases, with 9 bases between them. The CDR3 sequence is CAIREESSGANVLTF. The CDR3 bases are TGTGCCATCAGGGAAGAAAGCTCTGGGGCCAACGTCCTGACTTTC.

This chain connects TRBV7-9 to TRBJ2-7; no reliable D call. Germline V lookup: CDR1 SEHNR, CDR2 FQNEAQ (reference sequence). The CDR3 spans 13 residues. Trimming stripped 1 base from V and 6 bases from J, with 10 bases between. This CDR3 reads CASSLGLLGEQYF. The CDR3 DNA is TGTGCCAGCAGCTTAGGCCTATTAGGCGAGCAGTACTTC.

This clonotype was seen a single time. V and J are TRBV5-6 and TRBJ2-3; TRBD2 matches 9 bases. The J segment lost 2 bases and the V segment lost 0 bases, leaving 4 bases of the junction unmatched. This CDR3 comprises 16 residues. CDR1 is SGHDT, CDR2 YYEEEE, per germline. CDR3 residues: CASSLATSGYTDTQYF. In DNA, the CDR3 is TGTGCCAGCAGCTTGGCGACTAGCGGTTACACAGATACGCAGTATTTT.

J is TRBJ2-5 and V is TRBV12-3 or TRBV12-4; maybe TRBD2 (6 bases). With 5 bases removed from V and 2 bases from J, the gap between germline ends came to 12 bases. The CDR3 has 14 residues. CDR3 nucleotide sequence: TGTGCCAGCAGTCCCGGACTACCACAAGAGACCCAGTACTTC. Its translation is CASSPGLPQETQYF.

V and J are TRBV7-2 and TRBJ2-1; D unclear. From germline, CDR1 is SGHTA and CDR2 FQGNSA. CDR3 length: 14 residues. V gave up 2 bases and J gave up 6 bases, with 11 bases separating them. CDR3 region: CASSLLIPGNEQFF. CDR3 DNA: TGTGCCAGCAGCTTATTGATTCCGGGCAATGAGCAGTTCTTC.

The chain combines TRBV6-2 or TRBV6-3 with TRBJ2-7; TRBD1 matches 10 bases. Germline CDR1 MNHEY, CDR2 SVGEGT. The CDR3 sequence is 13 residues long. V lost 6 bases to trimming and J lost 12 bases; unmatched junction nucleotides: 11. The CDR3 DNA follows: TGTGCCAGCAGCATATGGGACAGGGGTTATTTGTACTTC. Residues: CASSIWDRGYLYF.

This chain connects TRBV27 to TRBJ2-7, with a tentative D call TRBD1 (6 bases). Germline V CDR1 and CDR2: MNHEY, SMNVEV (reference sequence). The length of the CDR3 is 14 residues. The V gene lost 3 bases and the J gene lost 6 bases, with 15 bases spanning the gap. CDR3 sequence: CASSFTLDRFEQYF. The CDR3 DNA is TGTGCCAGCAGTTTTACCTTGGACAGATTCGAGCAGTACTTC.

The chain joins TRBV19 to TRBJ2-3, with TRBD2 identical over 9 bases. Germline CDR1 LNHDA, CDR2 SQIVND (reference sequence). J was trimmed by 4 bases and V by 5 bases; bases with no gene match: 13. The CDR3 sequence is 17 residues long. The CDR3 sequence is CASSHSEASGMADTQYF. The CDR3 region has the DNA TGTGCCAGTAGTCACTCCGAGGCTAGCGGGATGGCAGATACGCAGTATTTT. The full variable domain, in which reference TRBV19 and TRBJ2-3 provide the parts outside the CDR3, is DGGITQSPKYLFRKEGQNVTLSCEQNLNHDAMYWYRQDPGQGLRLIYYSQIVNDFQKGDIAEGYSVSREKKESFPLTVTSAQKNPTAFYLCASSHSEASGMADTQYFGPGTRLTVL.

The CDR3 sequence: CASSDLKGLAGGETQYF. CDR3 DNA sequence: TGTGCCAGCAGTGACCTAAAGGGACTAGCGGGGGGGGAGACCCAGTACTTC. This chain joins TRBV2 and TRBJ2-5; TRBD2 agrees at 16 bases. Germline values: CDR1 SNHLY, CDR2 FYNNEI. With V trimmed by 3 bases and J by 5 bases, 6 bases remained unmatched. The CDR3 extends over 17 amino acids.